This is a list of T cell receptor beta chains from one sample in a study of blood T cell repertoires in COVID-19. Profiling relied on immunoSEQ multiplex PCR, and the TCRdb table lists in-frame clones only, not all of them. The profile covers more than 200,000 clones, with approximately 86% appearing a single time and about 0.64% taken by the ten largest. Sequencing input: peripheral blood. The receptors here all came from a human donor in a cohort sampled during active COVID-19. The CDR3 runs from the conserved cysteine through the conserved F or W. A D gene is named only where the DNA matches it firmly. Only some rows state a clone size, as once, few, many or a class for expanded clones.

TRBJ2-7 TRBD1 . TRBV6-6 TGTGCCAGCAGTCCCGCCGGGACAGAGATCTACGAGCAGTACTTC CASSPAGTEIYEQYF
TRBJ2-7 TRBD2 . TRBV9 TGTGCCAGCAGCGTAGAGCCGGGACTAGCGGGAGCTCGCCCCGAGCAGTACTTC CASSVEPGLAGARPEQYF
TRBJ2-5 TRBD2 . TRBV10-1 TGCGCCAGCAGTCCACTAGCGGACCAAGAGACCCAGTACTTC CASSPLADQETQYF
TRBJ2-7 . . TRBV6-5 TGTGCCTGCGGGACCTACGAGCAGTACTTC CACGTYEQYF
TRBJ2-7 . . TRBV7-9 TGTGCCAGCAGCCCCTCAGGAGGGGAGAAAATGGGAGTATACGAGCAGTACTTC CASSPSGGEKMGVYEQYF
TRBJ2-1 TRBD2 once TRBV3-1/TRBV3-2 TGTGCCAGCAGCCAAGGCCAAACTAGCGGGGGTGAGCAGTTCTTC CASSQGQTSGGEQFF
TRBJ1-1 . . TRBV3-1/TRBV3-2 TGTGCCAGCAGCCAAGGGGGGCTCGCTGAAGCTTTCTTT CASSQGGLAEAFF
TRBJ2-7 TRBD2 . TRBV12-3/TRBV12-4 TGTGCCAGCAGTTTAGGGACTAGTCGGGAGCAGTACTTC CASSLGTSREQYF
TRBJ1-1 TRBD1 . TRBV29-1 TGCAGCGTTGAACAGGACAGGGGAACTGAAGCTTTCTTT CSVEQDRGTEAFF
TRBJ1-5 . . TRBV11-2 TGTGCCAGCAGTCGCAAAACAACAGGTAACCAGCCCCAGCATTTT CASSRKTTGNQPQHF
TRBJ2-7 . . TRBV15 TGTGCCACCAGCAGAGCACAGGGCGGCTACGAGCAGTACTTC CATSRAQGGYEQYF
TRBJ1-2 . . TRBV2 TGTGCCAGCAGTGAAATAGCTAACTATGGCTACACCTTC CASSEIANYGYTF
TRBJ2-2 . . TRBV2 TGTGCCAGCAGCCTCAGGGGAACCGGGGAGCTGTTTTTT CASSLRGTGELFF
TRBJ2-7 TRBD2 . TRBV27 TGTGCCAGCCGACGGGCGCGGGAGACCCACGAGCAGTACTTC CASRRARETHEQYF
TRBJ2-7 TRBD2 . TRBV9 TGTGCCAGCAACCCAAGCGGGGGAGGGACCTACGAGCAGTACTTC CASNPSGGGTYEQYF
TRBJ2-2 . . TRBV28 TGTGCCAGCAGTAACTTCGGCGGGCCCAACACCGGGGAGCTGTTTTTT CASSNFGGPNTGELFF
TRBJ1-1 . . TRBV19 TGTGCCACCTCCGGGACATATAGGACTGAAGCTTTCTTT CATSGTYRTEAFF
TRBJ2-1 TRBD1 . TRBV13 TGTGCCAGCAGAAAGGGGGCTATAGGAAATGAGCAGTTCTTC CASRKGAIGNEQFF
TRBJ1-1 . . TRBV6-5 TGTGCCAGCAGTTATAACAGCCCCAAGAACACTGAAGCTTTCTTT CASSYNSPKNTEAFF
TRBJ2-7 TRBD2 few TRBV30 TGTGCCTGGAGTGTAGCGGGAGCCCGTGTCGAGCAGTACTTC CAWSVAGARVEQYF
TRBJ1-2 . . TRBV5-1 TGCGCCAGCAGCACCCCCGGACACCTTGATGGCTACACCTTC CASSTPGHLDGYTF
TRBJ2-6 TRBD1 . TRBV6-5 TGTGCCAGCGCCACAGGGGGTGGTGGGGCCAACGTCCTGACTTTC CASATGGGGANVLTF
TRBJ2-7 TRBD1 . TRBV7-9 TGTGCCAGCAGCCGTGGACAGGGAAAACTTATAACCTACGAGCAGTACTTC CASSRGQGKLITYEQYF
TRBJ1-1 . few TRBV7-9 TGTGCCAGCAGCTTCTCTCCTCCGGGAGCGGACACTGAAGCTTTCTTT CASSFSPPGADTEAFF
TRBJ2-1 . . TRBV5-1 TGCGCCAGCAGCTTTCAAACGGGGGTAGGAGAGCAGTTCTTC CASSFQTGVGEQFF
TRBJ2-3 TRBD2 . TRBV7-2 TGTGCCAGCAGCATGGCTAGCGGCACTAGCACAGATACGCAGTATTTT CASSMASGTSTDTQYF
TRBJ2-5 . . TRBV6-1 TGTGCCAGCAGTGAAGGGGCAGGAGGGGTAAGGGCCCAGTACTTC CASSEGAGGVRAQYF
TRBJ2-7 . few TRBV30 TGTGCCTGGAGTACAGGTAGGAGCTACGAGCAGTACTTC CAWSTGRSYEQYF
TRBJ1-2 TRBD1 . TRBV6-4 TGTGCCAGCAGAGGGACAGGGAGTAGTGCGAACTATGGCTACACCTTC CASRGTGSSANYGYTF
TRBJ1-1 . . TRBV24-1 TGTGCCACCAGCCCTCGGTTGCAAGCGAACACTGAAGCTTTCTTT CATSPRLQANTEAFF